The present T cell receptor beta chain was sequenced within a study of T cell responses to AZD1222 COVID-19 vaccine. Study results and limitations: The study found vaccine-associated CD4 TCRs spanning spike, dominant at 160-218 and 743-854. The number of AZD1222 recipients seropositive at baseline was only five or six. Females made up more of the donors, who were largely white British, and clonal diversity may have come out too low.

The CDR3 consists of 15 residues. The V gene's germline CDR1 is MNHEY and CDR2 SVGAGI. V dropped 4 bases and J dropped 10; count of bases not matched to a gene: 9. With respect to this clone: Its matching antigen is unknown.

Sequencing was performed with immunoSEQ multiplex PCR; in TCRdb, only in-frame clones are kept and a portion is missing. The sample yields around 200,000 clones, 80% to 90% seen once. The chain employs TRBV6-5 and TRBJ2-7, with 14 nucleotides matching TRBD2. The sequencing here drew on peripheral blood, taken on day 0 of AZD1222 vaccination. This TCR was sampled from an adult in good health. CDR3 in DNA: TGTGCCAGCAGTTCTCTCGGGACTAGCGGGGGTCCCCAGTACTTC. Protein: CASSSLGTSGGPQYF.